The 27 T cell receptor beta chains given below trace back to one sample, sequenced in a study of patients and donors after allogeneic stem cell transplantation. Using its own MiXCR run on the RT-PCR reads, TCRdb lists one record per CDR3 protein. The sample has some 160,000 distinct CDR3 sequences; about 24% are singletons. Sample: blood, either unsorted or a sorted T cell fraction (not recorded which). The receptors originated from a human donor who was either an allogeneic HSCT recipient or a stem cell or donor lymphocyte infusion donor (not recorded which). It is not recorded whose cells these are; they may come from a transplant donor.

As regards this clonotype: Since the CDR3 does not end with the conserved phenylalanine or tryptophan, this likely comes from a read error. The chain combines TRBV4-1 with TRBJ1-5; 9 bases line up with TRBD1. Germline loops: CDR1 MGHRA, CDR2 YSYEKL. The V segment lost 3 bases and the J segment 7 bases; nucleotides outside the gene matches: 10. CDR3 length equals 16 residues. CDR3 coding DNA: TGCGCCAGCAGCCAGTTGGGACAGGGAAGTAACCAGCCCCAGCATTTG. Translating gives CASSQLGQGSNQPQHL.

The chain is built from TRBV9 and TRBJ2-2; D is unresolved. Germline assignment: CDR1 SGDLS and CDR2 YYNGEE. V gave up 2 bases and J gave up 1 base, with 3 bases separating them. CDR3 length equals 13 residues. CDR3 DNA sequence: TGTGCCAGCAGCGTCGAGAACACCGGGGAGCTGTTTTTT. Protein product: CASSVENTGELFF.

This clonotype was observed a few times. This chain links TRBV20-1 with TRBJ1-5; D remains unclear. Trimming left V 0 bases short and J 1 base short, with 19 bases between. Germline-derived CDR1 and CDR2 are DFQATT and SNEGSKA (reference sequence). This CDR3 contains 18 residues. The CDR3 region has the DNA TGCAGTGCTAGAGACCCACGAACCACAGTAATCAGCAATCAGCCCCAGCATTTT. Encoded protein: CSARDPRTTVISNQPQHF.

This chain links TRBV9 with TRBJ2-5; D is possibly TRBD1 or TRBD2 (5 bases each). Trimming took off 4 bases at V and 5 bases at J, with 12 bases between the two ends. The CDR3 extends over 13 amino acids. CDR1 and CDR2 from the germline V gene are SGDLS and YYNGEE. The CDR3 loop is CASSTGLRETQYF. CDR3 coding DNA: TGTGCCAGCAGCACGGGGCTCCGGGAGACCCAGTACTTC.

V gene TRBV3-1 combines with J gene TRBJ1-1; D unclear. CDR3 length: 14 amino acids. The V gene's germline CDR1 is LGHDT and CDR2 YNNKEL (reference sequence). Trimming pared 1 base from V and 0 bases from J, leaving 6 bases between. CDR3: CASSQGVLNTEAFF. DNA of the CDR3: TGTGCCAGCAGCCAAGGGGTGCTGAACACTGAAGCTTTCTTT.

The chain recombines TRBV12-5 with TRBJ2-7; unclear D gene. Germline V lookup: CDR1 LGHNT, CDR2 FRNRAP. V dropped 7 bases and J dropped 0 bases, with 13 bases sitting between them. The CDR3 is 14 amino acids. The CDR3: CASAVDRSSYEQYF. The CDR3 nucleotides read TGTGCTAGTGCTGTGGACCGGAGCTCCTACGAGCAGTACTTC.

The chain is built from TRBV5-1 and TRBJ2-5; 8 nucleotides match TRBD1. Germline V CDR1 and CDR2: SGHRS, YFSETQ. The CDR3 has 16 residues. The V segment lost 3 bases and the J segment 1 base; nucleotides outside the gene matches: 8. The CDR3, as DNA: TGCGCCAGCAGCTACCGGGACAGGCCTTTCCAAGAGACCCAGTACTTC. Translating gives CASSYRDRPFQETQYF.

This clonotype was seen a few times. One end of the junction fails to match germline, which may point to a read error. The V and J genes are TRBV7-2 and TRBJ1-1, with no clear D. The CDR3 totals 14 residues. CDR1 is SGHTA and CDR2 is FQGNSA in the germline V gene. CDR3 sequence: CASSRTHKRNPDVF. The CDR3 DNA is TGTGCCAGCAGCCGAACACACAAAAGGAATCCAGACGTATTT.

This clonotype turned up a few times. The chain carries TRBV14 and TRBJ1-1; 11 bases are a match to TRBD1. Germline values: CDR1 SGHDN, CDR2 FVKESK. Germline trimming cut 0 bases from V and 6 bases from J; bases unmatched to any gene: 12. The CDR3 runs to 18 residues. DNA of the CDR3: TGTGCCAGCAGCCAAGAACTGGGACAGGGGGATTGGAGGGCTGAAGCTTTCTTT. It translates to CASSQELGQGDWRAEAFF.

J is TRBJ2-1 and V is TRBV29-1, with unresolved D. V was trimmed by 6 bases and J by 0 bases, leaving 12 bases between them. Germline assignment: CDR1 SQVTM and CDR2 ANQGSEA. The CDR3 consists of 14 residues. The CDR3: CSVPRLSSYNEQFF. In DNA, the CDR3 is TGCAGCGTCCCCCGGCTTTCCTCCTACAATGAGCAGTTCTTC.

The gene calls are TRBV13 and TRBJ2-1, with 8 bases identical to TRBD1. The germline V gene has CDR1 PRHDT and CDR2 FYEKMQ (reference sequence). The CDR3 runs to 16 residues. Trimming cost V 5 bases and J 8 bases; bases outside gene matches: 14. This chain's CDR3 is CASSPTPRTGSDEQFF. The CDR3 DNA sequence: TGTGCCAGCAGCCCTACCCCTAGGACAGGGTCGGATGAGCAGTTCTTC.

The chain carries TRBV20-1 and TRBJ2-3; 10 bases line up with TRBD2. V was pared by 4 bases and J by 7 bases, with 11 bases of the junction left unmatched. The germline V gene has CDR1 DFQATT and CDR2 SNEGSKA (reference sequence). The CDR3 runs 15 residues. The CDR3 loop is CSANRFLAGANTQYF. In DNA, the CDR3 is TGCAGTGCTAACAGGTTTCTAGCGGGGGCCAATACGCAGTATTTT.

This clonotype was observed a handful of times. V and J are TRBV12-3 or TRBV12-4 and TRBJ1-1; perhaps TRBD1 as D (6 bases). The CDR3 consists of 16 residues. Trimming removed 1 base at V and 0 bases at J, with 12 bases between. The CDR3 nucleotides are TGTGCCAGCAGTTTAGAGGTGACAGGCTTGAACACTGAAGCTTTCTTT. Amino acids: CASSLEVTGLNTEAFF.

The rearrangement links TRBV15 to TRBJ2-5, with D tentatively TRBD1 or TRBD2 (7 bases each). This CDR3 contains 15 residues. Germline V gene sequence: CDR1 LNHNV, CDR2 YYDKDF (reference sequence). Trimming shortened V by 3 bases and J by 4 bases, and 15 bases separated the two germline ends. In DNA, the CDR3 is TGTGCCACCAGCAGTCCACCAGGGGGGGTAGAGACCCAGTACTTC. Its protein is CATSSPPGGVETQYF.

The CDR3, as DNA: TGCAGTGCTACTCAGTCTGGGGCCTACGAGCAGTACTTC. Its translation: CSATQSGAYEQYF. The chain combines TRBV20-1 with TRBJ2-7; D is unclear. This CDR3 spans 13 amino acids. The V gene's germline CDR1 is DFQATT and CDR2 SNEGSKA (reference sequence). Between the trimmed V and J ends, which lost 4 bases and 2 bases, there was a span of 12 bases.

The genes are TRBV27 and TRBJ2-4; unclear D gene. Germline V gene data show CDR1 as MNHEY and CDR2 as SMNVEV (reference sequence). This CDR3 contains 13 residues. V was cut by 11 bases and J by 0 bases, with 11 bases left in between. CDR3 sequence reads: CASRLLAKNIQYF. CDR3 in DNA: TGTGCCTCGCGGCTCTTAGCCAAAAACATTCAGTACTTC.

This clonotype was detected only a few times. The V gene is TRBV18, the J gene TRBJ2-5; 7 nucleotides align to TRBD1. The trim removed 3 bases at V and 0 bases at J, leaving 1 base unmatched. This CDR3 has 14 amino acids. Germline CDR1 is KGHSH and CDR2 is LQKENI. This CDR3 reads CASSPGTDQETQYF. As DNA, the CDR3 is TGTGCCAGCTCACCCGGGACAGACCAAGAGACCCAGTACTTC.

The chain has TRBV20-1 and TRBJ2-7; D might be TRBD2 (6 bases). The germline V gene has CDR1 DFQATT and CDR2 SNEGSKA (reference sequence). This CDR3 comprises 13 residues. The ends were cut back, 5 bases at V and 4 bases at J, with 15 bases in the middle. CDR3 in amino acids: CSAFRPSGYEQYF. CDR3 sequence (DNA): TGCAGTGCTTTCCGTCCCAGCGGGTACGAGCAGTACTTC.

The table lists this clonotype with a few counts. This chain connects TRBV20-1 to TRBJ2-7; TRBD2 might be the D (6 bases). The CDR3 has 11 residues. In germline, CDR1 is DFQATT, CDR2 SNEGSKA (reference sequence). CDR3 sequence reads: CRVGTPYEQYF. As DNA, the CDR3 is TGCAGGGTAGGGACTCCCTACGAGCAGTACTTC.

The chain employs TRBV10-3 and TRBJ2-3; D possibly corresponds to TRBD2 (6 bases). The CDR3 runs 18 residues. Trimming stripped 9 bases from V and 0 bases from J, with 25 bases between. The germline V gene has CDR1 ENHRY and CDR2 SYGVKD. DNA of the CDR3: TGTGCCATTCTCCCCGGCGCCTCCTTAGCGGCGAGCACAGATACGCAGTATTTT. Translation: CAILPGASLAASTDTQYF.

This clonotype was counted a few times. This chain links TRBV6-2 or TRBV6-3 with TRBJ1-2; possibly TRBD1 for D (5 bases). Between the trimmed V and J ends, which lost 10 bases and 8 bases, there was a span of 17 bases. This CDR3 has 12 amino acids. Germline V gene sequence: CDR1 MNHEY, CDR2 SVGEGT. CDR3 in amino acids: CANPGRGPGYTF. CDR3 nucleotide sequence: TGTGCCAACCCGGGACGCGGGCCCGGCTACACCTTC.

This clonotype was detected only a few times. The chain combines TRBV13 with TRBJ2-1; 8 bases align to TRBD2. The trim removed 5 bases at V and 6 bases at J, leaving 18 bases unmatched. The germline V gene encodes CDR1 PRHDT and CDR2 FYEKMQ (reference sequence). The CDR3 is 18 amino acids. The CDR3 spells CASSPRGWGLAGSNEQFF. DNA for the CDR3: TGTGCCAGCAGCCCCCGGGGCTGGGGGCTAGCGGGCTCCAATGAGCAGTTCTTC.

There are many counts of this clonotype. This chain joins TRBV5-1 and TRBJ1-2; D unclear. The CDR3 runs to 13 residues. V was pared by 4 bases and J by 3 bases, with 10 bases between. From germline, CDR1 is SGHRS and CDR2 YFSETQ. Here the CDR3 DNA reads TGCGCCAGCAGCCAAGACACCTACTATGGCTACACCTTC. It translates to CASSQDTYYGYTF. Full variable domain (outside the CDR3, taken from reference TRBV5-1 and TRBJ1-2): KAGVTQTPRYLIKTRGQQVTLSCSPISGHRSVSWYQQTPGQGLQFLFEYFSETQRNKGNFPGRFSGRQFSNSRSEMNVSTLELGDSALYLCASSQDTYYGYTFGSGTRLTVV.

This chain joins TRBV29-1 and TRBJ2-7; 8 nucleotides line up with TRBD1. CDR3 length: 13 amino acids. After removal of 1 base from V and 6 bases from J, the junction contained 5 bases not matched to a gene. Germline V CDR1 and CDR2: SQVTM, ANQGSEA. The CDR3 nucleotides are TGCAGCGTTGAAGGACAGGGGAAGGGCGAGCAGTACTTC. It yields the protein CSVEGQGKGEQYF.

This clonotype has a handful of counts. The V and J genes are TRBV20-1 and TRBJ1-5; perhaps TRBD1 as D (5 bases). Germline V gene lookup returns CDR1 DFQATT and CDR2 SNEGSKA (reference sequence). This CDR3 region has 18 residues. Deletions cut 3 bases from V and 6 bases from J, with 27 bases between. The CDR3: CSARPYYRDFELGQPQHF. CDR3 coding DNA: TGCAGTGCTAGGCCTTATTACCGGGACTTCGAATTGGGTCAGCCCCAGCATTTT.

This clonotype came up a few times. This chain links TRBV13 with TRBJ1-1; 7 bases align to TRBD1. The length of the CDR3 is 14 residues. Germline V gene sequence: CDR1 PRHDT, CDR2 FYEKMQ (reference sequence). J gave up 5 bases and V 5 bases, and 8 bases lay outside the gene matches. This CDR3 is CASSTAGGGTEAFF. The CDR3 DNA is TGTGCCAGCAGCACGGCAGGGGGTGGTACTGAAGCTTTCTTT.

In this sample, this clonotype turned up a few times. The chain couples TRBV14 to TRBJ2-3, with TRBD1 matching over 9 bases. Unmatched junction bases numbered 7, after V lost 4 bases and J lost 2 bases. In germline, CDR1 is SGHDN, CDR2 FVKESK. CDR3 size: 16 residues. The CDR3 DNA reads as TGTGCCAGCAGCCCTCAGGGACAGGGACCCACAGATACGCAGTATTTT. It translates to CASSPQGQGPTDTQYF.